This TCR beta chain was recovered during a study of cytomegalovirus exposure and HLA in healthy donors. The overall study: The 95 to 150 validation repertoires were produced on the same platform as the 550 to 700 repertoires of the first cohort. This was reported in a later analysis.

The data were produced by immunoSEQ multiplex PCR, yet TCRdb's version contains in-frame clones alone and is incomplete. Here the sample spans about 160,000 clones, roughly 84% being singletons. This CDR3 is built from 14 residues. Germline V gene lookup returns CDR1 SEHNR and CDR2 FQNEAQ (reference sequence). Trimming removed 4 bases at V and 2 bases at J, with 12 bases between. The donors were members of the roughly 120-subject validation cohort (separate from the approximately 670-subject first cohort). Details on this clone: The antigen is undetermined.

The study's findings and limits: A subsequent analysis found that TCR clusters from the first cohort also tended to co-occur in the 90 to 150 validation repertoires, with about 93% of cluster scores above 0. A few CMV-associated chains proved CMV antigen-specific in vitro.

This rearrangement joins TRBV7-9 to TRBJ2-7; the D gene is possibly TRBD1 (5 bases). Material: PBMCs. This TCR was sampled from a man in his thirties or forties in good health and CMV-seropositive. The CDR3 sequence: CASSSSGRAYEQYF. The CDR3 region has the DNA TGTGCCAGCAGCTCCTCAGGGCGAGCCTACGAGCAGTACTTC.